These 15 T cell receptor beta chains were all obtained from the same sample, sequenced in a study of cytomegalovirus exposure and HLA in healthy donors. In the PCR, 60 Vbeta and 13 Jbeta primers were used. The repertoire was sequenced with immunoSEQ multiplex PCR; TCRdb's copy has only in-frame clones and lacks some. The table lists around 120,000 clones, over 65% of them singletons. The specimen was PBMCs. Source of these receptors: a man aged 25 to 45 in good health and CMV-seronegative.

The chain links TRBV27 to TRBJ1-2, with D possibly being TRBD1 (6 bases). The V end was cut by 4 bases, the J end by 2 bases, with 20 bases between. From germline, CDR1 is MNHEY and CDR2 SMNVEV (reference sequence). The CDR3 length is 17 residues. For the CDR3, the DNA is TGTGCCAGCAGTTCCTTGGAGAGGGGGAAGTTCAACTATGGCTACACCTTC. This encodes CASSSLERGKFNYGYTF.

This clone was recorded a few times. The chain uses TRBV5-1 and TRBJ2-2; D perhaps matches TRBD1 (6 bases). The CDR3 spans 16 residues. Germline loops: CDR1 SGHRS, CDR2 YFSETQ. V lost 2 bases and J 0 bases, leaving 11 bases between the germline ends. The CDR3 bases are TGCGCCAGCAGCTTTCGTGGACAGTCGAACACCGGGGAGCTGTTTTTT. Its translation: CASSFRGQSNTGELFF. The full variable domain, completed using reference TRBV5-1 and TRBJ2-2, is KAGVTQTPRYLIKTRGQQVTLSCSPISGHRSVSWYQQTPGQGLQFLFEYFSETQRNKGNFPGRFSGRQFSNSRSEMNVSTLELGDSALYLCASSFRGQSNTGELFFGEGSRLTVL.

This clone was seen once. This chain joins TRBV9 and TRBJ2-3; TRBD2 might be the D (5 bases). This CDR3 comprises 16 residues. Germline V gene data show CDR1 as SGDLS and CDR2 as YYNGEE. Trimming stripped 5 bases from V and 0 bases from J, with 16 bases between. CDR3 loop: CASRNPAGDSTDTQYF. CDR3 nucleotide sequence: TGTGCCAGCAGGAACCCGGCGGGCGATAGCACAGATACGCAGTATTTT. The full variable domain, with the rest looked up from reference TRBV9 and TRBJ2-3, is DSGVTQTPKHLITATGQRVTLRCSPRSGDLSVYWYQQSLDQGLQFLIQYYNGEERAKGNILERFSAQQFPDLHSELNLSSLELGDSALYFCASRNPAGDSTDTQYFGPGTRLTVL.

The chain uses TRBV7-8 and TRBJ1-1, with D possibly TRBD1 on 5 matching bases. Germline values: CDR1 SGHVS, CDR2 FQNEAQ. The CDR3 contains 14 residues. Trimming removed 2 bases from V and 1 base from J, with 8 bases in between. The CDR3 DNA sequence: TGTGCCAGCAGCTTAAGACAGACGAACACTGAAGCTTTCTTT. As protein: CASSLRQTNTEAFF.

The table lists this clone with a few counts. This rearrangement joins TRBV5-8 to TRBJ2-7; possible D gene TRBD2, 6 bases. The V end was cut by 2 bases, the J end by 0 bases, with 9 bases between. Germline CDR1 is SGHTS and CDR2 is YDEGEE. There are 14 residues in the CDR3. The CDR3 sequence: CASSFSGSSYEQYF. In nucleotides, the CDR3 is TGTGCCAGCAGCTTTTCCGGGAGCTCCTACGAGCAGTACTTC. Complete variable domain (other parts from reference TRBV5-8 and TRBJ2-7): EAGVTQSPTHLIKTRGQQATLRCSPISGHTSVYWYQQALGLGLQFLLWYDEGEERNRGNFPPRFSGRQFPNYSSELNVNALELEDSALYLCASSFSGSSYEQYFGPGTRLTVT.

The chain is built from TRBV6-5 and TRBJ2-1; 13 nucleotides align to TRBD2. The CDR3 runs 16 residues. Trimming removed 0 bases from V and 5 bases from J; junction bases left unmatched: 1. Looked up from germline, CDR1 is MNHEY and CDR2 is SVGAGI. The CDR3 reads CASSYSGTSGNNEQFF. The CDR3 nucleotides are TGTGCCAGCAGTTACTCCGGGACTAGCGGGAACAATGAGCAGTTCTTC.

The chain recombines TRBV7-9 with TRBJ2-7, with TRBD2 as a possible D gene (6 bases). The CDR3 is 11 amino acids. V lost 8 bases to trimming and J lost 12 bases, with 17 bases between them. Germline CDR1 is SEHNR and CDR2 is FQNEAQ (reference sequence). CDR3 in amino acids: CASGDSQLAYF. The CDR3 nucleotides are TGTGCCAGCGGGGACTCCCAACTGGCGTACTTC.

This chain uses TRBV5-1 with TRBJ1-1, with D uncertain. This CDR3 contains 14 residues. V lost 3 bases to trimming and J lost 1 base, with 10 bases between them. Germline V gene data show CDR1 as SGHRS and CDR2 as YFSETQ. For the CDR3, the DNA is TGCGCCAGCAGCTCCCCCCAGGAGAACACTGAAGCTTTCTTT. Protein: CASSSPQENTEAFF.

V is TRBV5-1 and J is TRBJ2-7, with D unclear. Per germline, CDR1 SGHRS and CDR2 YFSETQ. Trimming shortened V by 2 bases and J by 6 bases, and 9 bases separated the two germline ends. The CDR3 consists of 12 residues. Here the CDR3 reads CASSLDRGEQYF. The CDR3 DNA reads as TGCGCCAGCAGCTTAGACCGCGGCGAGCAGTACTTC.

This chain connects TRBV30 to TRBJ2-5; 10 nucleotides agree with TRBD2. TRBJ2-7 explains the end of the DNA better; the J call may be wrong. Germline CDR1 is GTSNPN and CDR2 is SVGIG (reference sequence). This CDR3 has 15 amino acids. The CDR3: CAWSVRTSGSYEQYF. In DNA, the CDR3 is TGTGCCTGGAGTGTACGGACTAGCGGTTCCTACGAGCAGTACTTC.

CDR3 amino acids: CASSLVSGKGGELFF. As DNA, the CDR3 is TGTGCCAGCAGCTTAGTTAGCGGGAAGGGCGGGGAGCTGTTTTTT. This chain uses TRBV11-2 with TRBJ2-2, with 8 bases aligning to TRBD2. CDR1 SGHAT and CDR2 FQNNGV come from the germline V gene. The CDR3 contains 15 residues. V trimming: 1 base; J trimming: 7 bases; junction bases outside the gene matches: 5.

V and J are TRBV28 and TRBJ1-2, with TRBD1 identical over 9 bases. Germline values: CDR1 MDHEN, CDR2 SYDVKM. V lost 7 bases and J lost 8; bases outside the gene matches: 11. The length of the CDR3 is 14 residues. The CDR3 region has the DNA TGTGCCAGCATTCAAAGGGACAGGGTGAAAGGCTACACCTTC. It codes for CASIQRDRVKGYTF.

The chain employs TRBV28 and TRBJ2-7; D is perhaps TRBD1 (5 bases). CDR3 length: 14 residues. Trimming pared 3 bases from V and 2 bases from J, leaving 11 bases between. CDR1 is MDHEN and CDR2 is SYDVKM in the germline V gene. CDR3 amino acids: CASSFPGKTYEQYF. The CDR3 DNA follows: TGTGCCAGCAGTTTCCCAGGGAAAACCTACGAGCAGTACTTC.

V usage is TRBV14 and J usage is TRBJ2-2; 7 nucleotides match TRBD1. Looked up from germline, CDR1 is SGHDN and CDR2 is FVKESK. The junction had 7 bases not matched to a gene; V was cut back by 2 bases and J by 4 bases. The CDR3 covers 16 residues. CDR3 sequence: CASSQITGAGTGELFF. The CDR3 region has the DNA TGTGCCAGCAGCCAAATAACAGGGGCGGGCACCGGGGAGCTGTTTTTT.

V and J are TRBV19 and TRBJ1-5; TRBD1 aligns across 11 bases. Germline assignment: CDR1 LNHDA and CDR2 SQIVND (reference sequence). This CDR3 is 16 amino acids long. V trimming: 5 bases; J trimming: 3 bases; junction bases outside the gene matches: 6. This CDR3 is CASSPTDRGPNQPQHF. Written as DNA, the CDR3 is TGTGCCAGTAGTCCGACGGACAGGGGGCCCAATCAGCCCCAGCATTTT.